A single sample is the source of the 26 T cell receptor beta chains below, sequenced in a study of blood T cell repertoires in COVID-19. Sequencing was performed with immunoSEQ multiplex PCR; in TCRdb, only in-frame clones are kept and a portion is missing. The profile shows about 60,000 clones, around 83% of them singletons. The source material was peripheral blood. Every receptor here comes from a man in his forties or fifties with COVID-19, enrolled during active disease.

The chain carries TRBV5-5 and TRBJ1-2; maybe TRBD1 (5 bases). The CDR3 totals 16 residues. CDR1 SGHKS and CDR2 YYEKEE come from the germline V gene (reference sequence). The V gene lost 5 bases and the J gene lost 7 bases, with 24 bases spanning the gap. The CDR3 coding sequence is TGTGCCAGCAGAACGAAGTTACAGTCAGTGGGGCTTGGCTACACCTTC. Its translation is CASRTKLQSVGLGYTF.

This clone was counted once. The V and J genes are TRBV10-3 and TRBJ2-3; unclear D gene. Per germline, CDR1 ENHRY and CDR2 SYGVKD. The V end was cut by 10 bases, the J end by 2 bases, with 19 bases between. This CDR3 is built from 15 residues. This CDR3 is CATAASASYTDTQYF. The CDR3 DNA reads as TGTGCCACAGCAGCAAGCGCGAGCTACACAGATACGCAGTATTTT.

This chain connects TRBV7-3 to TRBJ2-2; D unresolved. CDR1 is SGHTA, CDR2 FQGTGA, per germline. This CDR3 has 14 amino acids. With 11 bases removed from V and 2 bases from J, the gap between germline ends came to 15 bases. The CDR3 DNA follows: TGTGCCGTTGGTGGCTCGCAAAACACCGGGGAGCTGTTTTTT. Amino acids: CAVGGSQNTGELFF.

The V and J genes are TRBV28 and TRBJ1-2, with D perhaps TRBD1 (5 bases). Trimming took off 2 bases at V and 8 bases at J, with 15 bases between the two ends. CDR3 length: 14 residues. Germline CDR1 MDHEN, CDR2 SYDVKM. This chain's CDR3 is CASSLDGARLGYTF. In nucleotides, the CDR3 is TGTGCCAGCAGTTTAGATGGGGCGCGGTTAGGCTACACCTTC.

This chain uses TRBV11-2 with TRBJ1-1; D not resolved. The CDR3 spans 14 residues. V lost 3 bases and J lost 0, with 8 bases in between. Germline CDR1 is SGHAT and CDR2 is FQNNGV. CDR3: CASSFTGLNTEAFF. The CDR3 bases are TGTGCCAGCAGCTTCACGGGGTTGAACACTGAAGCTTTCTTT. The variable domain in full, completed from reference TRBV11-2 and TRBJ1-1, reads EAGVAQSPRYKIIEKRQSVAFWCNPISGHATLYWYQQILGQGPKLLIQFQNNGVVDDSQLPKDRFSAERLKGVDSTLKIQPAKLEDSAVYLCASSFTGLNTEAFFGQGTRLTVV.

The gene calls are TRBV3-1 (or the pseudogene TRBV3-2) and TRBJ2-3; 8 nucleotides agree with TRBD2. V shed 1 base and J 5 bases; nucleotides not matched to a gene: 8. Germline V gene lookup returns CDR1 LGHDT and CDR2 YNNKEL (reference sequence). This CDR3 is 16 amino acids long. As DNA, the CDR3 is TGTGCCAGCAGCCAAGTGGAGATAGCGGGAAAAGATACGCAGTATTTT. Translating it yields CASSQVEIAGKDTQYF.

In this sample, this clone is medium-sized. The J gene is TRBJ1-1, the V gene TRBV6-5; possible D gene TRBD1, 5 bases. There are 14 residues in the CDR3. The germline CDR1 and CDR2 sequences are MNHEY and SVGAGI. Trimming removed 7 bases from V and 4 bases from J, with 16 bases in between. The CDR3 sequence is CASTYGGRGTEAFF. The CDR3 region has the DNA TGTGCCAGCACCTACGGGGGGAGAGGCACTGAAGCTTTCTTT.

The chain has TRBV6-5 and TRBJ2-7, with TRBD1 matching 7 bases. The CDR3 runs 15 residues. Germline values: CDR1 MNHEY, CDR2 SVGAGI. Trimming removed 5 bases from V and 0 bases from J; junction bases left unmatched: 7. In DNA form, the CDR3 reads TGTGCCAGCAGTCTGACAGGGATGCCCTCCTACGAGCAGTACTTC. It codes for CASSLTGMPSYEQYF.

The rearrangement uses TRBV3-1 (or the pseudogene TRBV3-2) and TRBJ2-1, with TRBD2 matching over 11 bases. V lost 5 bases, J lost 7 bases, and 7 bases stayed unmatched. The CDR3 spans 15 residues. CDR1 and CDR2 (germline): LGHDT, YNNKEL (reference sequence). The CDR3 sequence is CASSSRGTSGNEQFF. The DNA of the CDR3 is TGTGCCAGCAGCTCGCGTGGGACTAGCGGTAATGAGCAGTTCTTC.

This sequence joins TRBV6-6 and TRBJ2-6; 9 nucleotides match TRBD1. Trimming cost V 5 bases and J 12 bases; bases outside gene matches: 5. The germline CDR1 and CDR2 sequences are MNHNY and SVGAGI (reference sequence). The CDR3 sequence is 13 residues long. CDR3 region: CASSPGTGPVLTF. The CDR3 coding sequence is TGTGCCAGCAGTCCCGGGACAGGGCCCGTCCTGACTTTC.

This clone occurred once. This chain joins TRBV28 and TRBJ2-2; D unresolved. Germline CDR1 is MDHEN and CDR2 is SYDVKM. This CDR3 has 15 residues. Trimming took 2 bases from V and 6 from J, leaving 13 bases between them. CDR3 amino acids: CASSLKSPRAGELFF. In DNA, the CDR3 is TGTGCCAGCAGTTTAAAAAGCCCCCGGGCCGGGGAGCTGTTTTTT. Looking up the rest from reference TRBV28 and TRBJ2-2 gives the full variable domain: DVKVTQSSRYLVKRTGEKVFLECVQDMDHENMFWYRQDPGLGLRLIYFSYDVKMKEKGDIPEGYSVSREKKERFSLILESASTNQTSMYLCASSLKSPRAGELFFGEGSRLTVL.

The sample holds a few counts of this clone. The V gene is TRBV6-5, the J gene TRBJ1-1; 7 bases match TRBD1. Per germline, CDR1 MNHEY and CDR2 SVGAGI. The CDR3 covers 13 residues. The V gene end was trimmed by 4 bases and the J gene end by 6 bases; junction bases not matched to a gene: 5. The CDR3 is CASSLRDSSEAFF. The CDR3 DNA follows: TGTGCCAGCAGTTTAAGGGACAGCTCTGAAGCTTTCTTT.

V and J are TRBV10-3 and TRBJ2-7; D is unclear. Germline V gives CDR1 ENHRY, CDR2 SYGVKD. Trimming pared 3 bases from V and 3 bases from J, leaving 9 bases between. The CDR3 extends over 13 amino acids. The CDR3 sequence: CAISEGGGYEQYF. The CDR3 nucleotides are TGTGCCATCAGTGAAGGCGGCGGCTACGAGCAGTACTTC.

The chain is built from TRBV3-1 (or the pseudogene TRBV3-2) and TRBJ2-5, with 9 bases identical to TRBD2. CDR1 is LGHDT and CDR2 is YNNKEL in the germline V gene (reference sequence). The CDR3 covers 17 residues. V dropped 1 base and J dropped 2; count of bases not matched to a gene: 8. The CDR3 nucleotides are TGTGCCAGCAGCCAAGGTCGGCTAGCGGGAAAACAAGAGACCCAGTACTTC. Amino acids: CASSQGRLAGKQETQYF.

The J gene is TRBJ2-1, the V gene TRBV9, with TRBD2 matching 9 bases. The CDR3 consists of 15 residues. With 4 bases clipped from V and 3 bases from J, the junction kept 5 bases outside the gene matches. Germline-derived CDR1 and CDR2 are SGDLS and YYNGEE. The chain's CDR3 is CASSSSGIRYNEQFF. The CDR3 DNA reads TGTGCCAGCAGCTCTAGCGGGATACGCTACAATGAGCAGTTCTTC.

Only one count was recorded for this clone. This rearrangement joins TRBV28 to TRBJ2-3; 14 bases align to TRBD2. CDR3 size: 17 residues. CDR1 is MDHEN, CDR2 SYDVKM, per germline. The junction had 11 bases not matched to a gene; V was cut back by 7 bases and J by 5 bases. CDR3 in DNA: TGTGCCAGCACCGCGGCGACTAGCGGGAGGGCCAGAGATACGCAGTATTTT. Translation gives CASTAATSGRARDTQYF.

This clone was observed a few times. The V gene is TRBV9, the J gene TRBJ1-3; the D gene is possibly TRBD1 (6 bases). Trimming stripped 7 bases from V and 2 bases from J, with 13 bases between. This CDR3 comprises 14 residues. CDR1 is SGDLS, CDR2 YYNGEE, per germline. Here the CDR3 reads CASDTRGTGNTIYF. CDR3 sequence (DNA): TGTGCCAGCGATACCAGGGGTACTGGAAACACCATATATTTT.

CDR3 region: CASSLVAGGPTPYEQYF. The CDR3, as DNA: TGTGCCAGCAGCTTAGTGGCGGGAGGCCCTACCCCCTACGAGCAGTACTTC. This chain uses TRBV7-9 with TRBJ2-7; 8 nucleotides line up with TRBD2. The CDR3 is 17 residues long. V dropped 1 base and J dropped 2; count of bases not matched to a gene: 10. Germline values: CDR1 SEHNR, CDR2 FQNEAQ (reference sequence).

J is TRBJ2-5 and V is TRBV19, with 7 bases that match TRBD1. With V trimmed by 5 bases and J by 7 bases, 10 bases remained unmatched. The CDR3 is 14 residues long. Germline CDR1 and CDR2: LNHDA and SQIVND (reference sequence). The CDR3: CASSSTDRVGTQYF. The CDR3 nucleotides read TGTGCCAGTAGTTCCACCGACAGGGTGGGGACCCAGTACTTC.

V gene TRBV19 combines with J gene TRBJ2-7, with 8 bases aligning to TRBD2. The trim removed 5 bases at V and 5 bases at J, leaving 11 bases unmatched. The CDR3 is made up of 15 amino acids. Germline loops: CDR1 LNHDA, CDR2 SQIVND (reference sequence). The CDR3 region is CASSEESGRLNEQYF. Here the CDR3 DNA reads TGTGCCAGTAGTGAGGAGAGCGGGAGACTTAACGAGCAGTACTTC.

The chain employs TRBV30 and TRBJ2-2; 7 bases agree with TRBD1. Trimming removed 3 bases from V and 7 bases from J; junction bases left unmatched: 5. The CDR3 runs to 13 residues. Germline V CDR1 and CDR2: GTSNPN, SVGIG (reference sequence). CDR3 residues: CAWSLQGIGELFF. The CDR3 bases are TGTGCCTGGAGCTTACAGGGGATCGGGGAGCTGTTTTTT.

V is TRBV7-6 and J is TRBJ1-1, with D perhaps matching TRBD1 (5 bases). Trimming left V 5 bases short and J 4 bases short, with 14 bases between. This CDR3 is 14 amino acids long. Germline V gene data show CDR1 as SGHVS and CDR2 as FNYEAQ. DNA of the CDR3: TGTGCCAGCAGCCGCAGACAGAGTCTCACTGAAGCTTTCTTT. Translating it yields CASSRRQSLTEAFF. The full variable domain, its missing parts supplied by reference TRBV7-6 and TRBJ1-1, is GAGVSQSPRYKVTKRGQDVALRCDPISGHVSLYWYRQALGQGPEFLTYFNYEAQQDKSGLPNDRFSAERPEGSISTLTIQRTEQRDSAMYRCASSRRQSLTEAFFGQGTRLTVV.

The CDR3 DNA reads as TGTGCCCAGGGAGGGGATGAAAAACTGTTTTTT. Protein: CAQGGDEKLFF. This sequence joins TRBV3-1 (or the pseudogene TRBV3-2) and TRBJ1-4, with D possibly TRBD1 on 5 matching bases. CDR1 LGHDT and CDR2 YNNKEL come from the germline V gene (reference sequence). The ends were cut back, 11 bases at V and 6 bases at J, with 10 bases in the middle. The CDR3 is 11 amino acids.

The chain is built from TRBV10-3 and TRBJ2-3; a possible D gene is TRBD1 (6 bases). This CDR3 is built from 13 residues. The germline V gene has CDR1 ENHRY and CDR2 SYGVKD. V was clipped by 10 bases and J by 2 bases, with 13 bases between them. CDR3 DNA: TGTGCCACTAGGACAGACTTCACAGATACGCAGTATTTT. This gives the protein CATRTDFTDTQYF.

This clone showed up just a few times. The V and J genes are TRBV9 and TRBJ2-3; 8 positions match TRBD2. V trimming: 7 bases; J trimming: 2 bases; junction bases outside the gene matches: 9. The germline CDR1 and CDR2 sequences are SGDLS and YYNGEE. The CDR3 extends over 15 amino acids. This chain's CDR3 is CASSGGTLLTDTQYF. CDR3 nucleotide sequence: TGTGCCAGCTCGGGAGGGACCCTTCTCACAGATACGCAGTATTTT.

V gene TRBV10-3 combines with J gene TRBJ1-1; D gene uncertain. CDR1 and CDR2 (germline): ENHRY, SYGVKD. The V gene lost 8 bases and the J gene lost 1 base, with 11 bases spanning the gap. This CDR3 comprises 13 residues. Written as DNA, the CDR3 is TGTGCCATCGACCGCGGTGCGAACACTGAAGCTTTCTTT. Its protein is CAIDRGANTEAFF.